The following is a TCR beta chain sequence with its context. The sample comes from a study of T cell responses to AZD1222 COVID-19 vaccine. Only in-frame clones appear in the TCRdb table, and some are missing; sequencing was by immunoSEQ multiplex PCR. The sample lists some 180,000 clones, around 89% occurring once. The sequence derives from an adult in good health. The sequences come from peripheral blood, collected on day 0 of AZD1222 vaccination.

The CDR3 bases are TGTGCCAGCAGCCCCTCAGACGTAAACACCATATATTTT. It translates to CASSPSDVNTIYF. The chain is built from TRBV28 and TRBJ1-3; no firm D call. The V gene lost 6 bases and the J gene lost 6 bases, with 12 bases spanning the gap. Germline lookup yields CDR1 MDHEN and CDR2 SYDVKM. There are 13 residues in the CDR3.